This T cell receptor beta chain was identified during a study of blood T cell repertoires in COVID-19 (dated by TCRdb to 2020 to 2022). General notes on the study: Samples from collaborators originated in the United States, Italy and Spain and spanned both the acute and convalescent phases of COVID-19. The material from the prospective study consisted of cDNA or gDNA derived from T cells, B-cell-depleted T cells, or PBMCs. Subjects who had been exposed to COVID-19, were actively infected with it, or had recovered from it provided the deeply sampled blood TCRbeta repertoires that made up the dataset. The repertoires were released in a freely available public database meant as a resource for research on the immune response to SARS-CoV-2. The samples were drawn from the first 160 participants of the ongoing ImmuneRACE study and from 950 to 1,500 subjects provided by 6 global collaborators. Nearly every sample came with metadata listing a de-identified subject ID, COVID-19 status, age in years and sex. Where available, HLA class I and class II types were obtained from metadata supplied by the sample provider rather than from assay-based typing. Results the study describes overall, beyond this receptor: How much clinical and demographic metadata was included differed by source and by participant, and the metadata was provided uncurated.

TCRbeta CDR3 regions were amplified from genomic DNA by means of the immunoSEQ Assay, a bias-controlled multiplex PCR. The authors' pipeline ran thus. The number of nucleated cells in each sample was estimated by amplification of reference gene primers within the assay. To quantify the absolute abundance of each unique TCRbeta CDR3 rearrangement, sequence reads were collapsed and filtered. Productive Simpson clonality was computed per sample as the square root of Simpson's diversity index over productive rearrangements. TCRdb's version of the immuneACCESS table is confined to in-frame rearrangements and falls short of the full clone set. An unresolved V gene accounts for under half of the shortfall where checked; the remainder is of unknown origin. V and J calls and clone size are as listed in that table; D and trimming were resolved from the DNA. Present in this sample are around 80,000 clones, about 83% of which were seen just once. The top ten hold 9% to 10% of the sample.

The collaborating institutions used their own protocols to collect whole blood in K2EDTA tubes. For TCRbeta analysis, collaborators shipped samples in one of three forms: frozen whole blood, isolated PBMCs, or DNA extracted from either of those sample types. The CDR3 holds 15 amino acids from the cysteine to the phenylalanine. The kept DNA is CDR3 alone, 45 bases in frame from the first base. The V end loses 2 bases and the J end loses 3 bases, and a stretch of 12 bases separates them. The germline V gene specifies SGHRS as CDR1 and YFSETQ as CDR2. In the case of this clone: The specificity of this receptor is unknown. Base qualities are missing; no much larger clone stands one base away.

The material sequenced was peripheral blood. This TCR came from a human donor in a cohort sampled during active COVID-19. This chain is built from TRBV5-1 and TRBJ1-5, and TRBD1 may be the D gene, going by 5 matching bases. Here the CDR3 is given as CASSLDSQNNQPQHF. The nucleotide sequence is TGCGCCAGCAGCTTAGACAGCCAAAACAATCAGCCCCAGCATTTT.